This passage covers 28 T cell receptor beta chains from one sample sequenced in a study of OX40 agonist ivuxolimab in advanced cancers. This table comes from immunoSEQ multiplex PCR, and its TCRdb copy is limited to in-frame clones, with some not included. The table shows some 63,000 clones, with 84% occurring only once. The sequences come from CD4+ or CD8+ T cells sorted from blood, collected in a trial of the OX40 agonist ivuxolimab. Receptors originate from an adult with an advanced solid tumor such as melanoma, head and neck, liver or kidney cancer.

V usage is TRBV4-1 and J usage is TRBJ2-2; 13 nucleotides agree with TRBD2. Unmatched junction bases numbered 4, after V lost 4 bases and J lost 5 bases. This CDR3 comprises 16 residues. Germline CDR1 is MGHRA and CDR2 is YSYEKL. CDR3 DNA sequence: TGCGCCAGCAGCCTGACTAGCGGGGGGCGTACCGGGGAGCTGTTTTTT. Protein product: CASSLTSGGRTGELFF.

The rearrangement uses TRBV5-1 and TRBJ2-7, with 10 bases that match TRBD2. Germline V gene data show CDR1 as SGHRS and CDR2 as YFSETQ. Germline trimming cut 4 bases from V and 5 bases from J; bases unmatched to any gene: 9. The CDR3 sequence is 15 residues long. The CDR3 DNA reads TGCGCCAGCAGCACAACTAGCGGGAAAGGCGACGAGCAGTACTTC. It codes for CASSTTSGKGDEQYF.

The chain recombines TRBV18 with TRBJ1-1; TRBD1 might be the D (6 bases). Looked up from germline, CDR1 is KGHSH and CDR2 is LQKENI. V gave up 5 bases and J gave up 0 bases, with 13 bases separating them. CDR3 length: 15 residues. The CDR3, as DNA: TGTGCCAGCTCAGCTAGACAGGAGCTGAACACTGAAGCTTTCTTT. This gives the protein CASSARQELNTEAFF.

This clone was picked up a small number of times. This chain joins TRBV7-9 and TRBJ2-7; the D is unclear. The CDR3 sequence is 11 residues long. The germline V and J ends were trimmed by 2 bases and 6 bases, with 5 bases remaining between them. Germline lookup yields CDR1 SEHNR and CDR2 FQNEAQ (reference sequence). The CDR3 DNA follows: TGTGCCAGCAGCTTATGGGGCGAGCAGTACTTC. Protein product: CASSLWGEQYF.

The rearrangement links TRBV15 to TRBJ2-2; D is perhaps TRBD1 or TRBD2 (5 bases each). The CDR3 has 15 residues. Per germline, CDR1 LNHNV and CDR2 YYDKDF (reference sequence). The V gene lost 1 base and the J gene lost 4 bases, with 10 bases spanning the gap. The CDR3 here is CATSRGVGATGELFF. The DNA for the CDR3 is TGTGCCACCAGCAGAGGGGTCGGGGCCACCGGGGAGCTGTTTTTT.

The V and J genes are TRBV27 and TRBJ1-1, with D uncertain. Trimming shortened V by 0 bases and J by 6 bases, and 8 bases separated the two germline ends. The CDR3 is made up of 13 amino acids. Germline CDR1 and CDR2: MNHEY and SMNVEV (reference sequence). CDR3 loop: CASSLSRTAEAFF. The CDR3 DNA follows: TGTGCCAGCAGTTTATCGAGGACCGCTGAAGCTTTCTTT.

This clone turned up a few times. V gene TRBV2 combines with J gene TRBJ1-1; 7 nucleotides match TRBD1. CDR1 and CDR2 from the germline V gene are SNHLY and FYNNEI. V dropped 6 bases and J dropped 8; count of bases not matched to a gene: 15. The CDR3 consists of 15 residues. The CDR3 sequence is CASRRINTGQAEAFF. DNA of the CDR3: TGTGCCAGCAGGCGAATAAATACAGGACAGGCGGAAGCTTTCTTT.

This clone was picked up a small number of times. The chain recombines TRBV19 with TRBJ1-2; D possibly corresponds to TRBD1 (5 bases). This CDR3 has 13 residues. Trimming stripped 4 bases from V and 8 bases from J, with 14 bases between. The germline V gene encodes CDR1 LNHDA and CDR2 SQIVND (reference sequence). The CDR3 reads CASSTWDRLGYTF. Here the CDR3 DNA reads TGTGCCAGTAGTACCTGGGACCGCCTGGGCTACACCTTC.

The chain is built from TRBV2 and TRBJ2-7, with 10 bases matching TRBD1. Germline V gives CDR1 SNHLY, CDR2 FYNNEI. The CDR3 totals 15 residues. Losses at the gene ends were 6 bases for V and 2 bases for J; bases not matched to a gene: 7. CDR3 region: CASRQDRGATYEQYF. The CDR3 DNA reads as TGTGCCAGCAGACAGGACAGGGGGGCTACCTACGAGCAGTACTTC.

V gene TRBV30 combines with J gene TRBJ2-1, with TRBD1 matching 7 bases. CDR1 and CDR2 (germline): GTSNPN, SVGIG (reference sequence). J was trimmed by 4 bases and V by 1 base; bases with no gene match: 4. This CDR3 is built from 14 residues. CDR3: CAWSEGGGYNEQFF. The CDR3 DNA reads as TGTGCCTGGAGTGAAGGGGGCGGGTACAATGAGCAGTTCTTC.

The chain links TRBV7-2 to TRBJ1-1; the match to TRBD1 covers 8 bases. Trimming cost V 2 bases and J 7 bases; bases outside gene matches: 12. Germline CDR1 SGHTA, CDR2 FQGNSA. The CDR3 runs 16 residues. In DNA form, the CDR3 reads TGTGCCAGCAGCTTAATATCTTGGCAGGGGGCGGATGAAGCTTTCTTT. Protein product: CASSLISWQGADEAFF.

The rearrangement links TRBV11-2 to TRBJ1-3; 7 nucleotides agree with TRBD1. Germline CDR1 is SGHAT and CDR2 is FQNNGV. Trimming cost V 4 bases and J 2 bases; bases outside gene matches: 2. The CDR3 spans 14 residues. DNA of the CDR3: TGTGCCAGCAGCTCGACAGGGACTGGAAACACCATATATTTT. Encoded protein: CASSSTGTGNTIYF.

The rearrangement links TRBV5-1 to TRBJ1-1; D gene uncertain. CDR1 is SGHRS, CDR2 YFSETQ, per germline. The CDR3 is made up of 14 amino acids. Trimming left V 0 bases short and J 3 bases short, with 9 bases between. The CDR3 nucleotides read TGCGCCAGCAGCTTGGAAGGATCGGACACTGAAGCTTTCTTT. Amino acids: CASSLEGSDTEAFF.

CDR3: CASSKLDTEQYF. The CDR3 bases are TGTGCCAGCAGCAAACTAGATACGGAGCAGTACTTC. The V and J genes are TRBV21-1 and TRBJ2-7; TRBD2 reflects the table's D call only, with no check against the DNA. TRBV21-1 is a known pseudogene. This CDR3 contains 12 residues.

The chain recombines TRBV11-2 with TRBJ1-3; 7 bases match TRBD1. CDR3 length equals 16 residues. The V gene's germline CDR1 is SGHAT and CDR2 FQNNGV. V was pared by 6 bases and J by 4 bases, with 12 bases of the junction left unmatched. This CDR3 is CASRPNSGGSGNTIYF. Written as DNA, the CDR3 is TGTGCCAGCAGACCGAACTCAGGGGGTTCGGGAAACACCATATATTTT.

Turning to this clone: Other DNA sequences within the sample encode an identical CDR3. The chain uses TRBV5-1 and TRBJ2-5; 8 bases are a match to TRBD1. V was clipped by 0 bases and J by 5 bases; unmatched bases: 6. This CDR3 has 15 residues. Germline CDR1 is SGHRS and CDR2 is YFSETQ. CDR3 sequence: CASSLAGTGGETQYF. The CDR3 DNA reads TGCGCCAGCAGCTTGGCCGGTACAGGGGGGGAGACCCAGTACTTC.

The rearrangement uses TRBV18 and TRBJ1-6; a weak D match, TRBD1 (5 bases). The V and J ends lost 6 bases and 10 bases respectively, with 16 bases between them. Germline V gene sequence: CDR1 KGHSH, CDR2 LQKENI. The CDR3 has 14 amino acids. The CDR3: CASSAGQGGSPLHF. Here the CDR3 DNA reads TGTGCCAGCTCCGCCGGGCAGGGCGGGTCACCCCTCCACTTT. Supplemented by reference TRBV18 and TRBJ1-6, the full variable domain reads NAGVMQNPRHLVRRRGQEARLRCSPMKGHSHVYWYRQLPEEGLKFMVYLQKENIIDESGMPKERFSAEFPKEGPSILRIQQVVRGDSAAYFCASSAGQGGSPLHFGNGTRLTVT.

The CDR3: CASSETSGTGNTIYF. The CDR3 DNA follows: TGTGCCAGCAGTGAGACTTCCGGGACAGGAAACACCATATATTTT. This chain uses TRBV2 with TRBJ1-3; TRBD1 is a possible D gene (6 bases). The ends were cut back, 3 bases at V and 4 bases at J, with 13 bases in the middle. The germline V gene encodes CDR1 SNHLY and CDR2 FYNNEI. CDR3 length equals 15 residues.

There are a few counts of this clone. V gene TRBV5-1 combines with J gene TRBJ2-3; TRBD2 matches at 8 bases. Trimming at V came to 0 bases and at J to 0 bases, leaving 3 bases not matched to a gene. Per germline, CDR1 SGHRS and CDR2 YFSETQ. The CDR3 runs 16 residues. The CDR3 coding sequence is TGCGCCAGCAGCTTGGTTAGCGGGGCTAGCACAGATACGCAGTATTTT. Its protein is CASSLVSGASTDTQYF.

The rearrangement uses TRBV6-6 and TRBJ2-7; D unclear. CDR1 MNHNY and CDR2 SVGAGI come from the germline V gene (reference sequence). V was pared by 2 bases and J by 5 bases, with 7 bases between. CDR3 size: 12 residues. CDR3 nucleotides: TGTGCCAGCAGTTACGGTGAGCACGAGCAGTACTTC. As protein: CASSYGEHEQYF.

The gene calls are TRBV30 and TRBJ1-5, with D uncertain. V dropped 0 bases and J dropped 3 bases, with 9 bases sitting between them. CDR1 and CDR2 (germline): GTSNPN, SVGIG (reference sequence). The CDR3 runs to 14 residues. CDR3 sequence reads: CAWSVGWANQPQHF. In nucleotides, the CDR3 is TGTGCCTGGAGTGTCGGGTGGGCCAATCAGCCCCAGCATTTT. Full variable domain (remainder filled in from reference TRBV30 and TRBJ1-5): SQTIHQWPATLVQPVGSPLSLECTVEGTSNPNLYWYRQAAGRGLQLLFYSVGIGQISSEVPQNLSASRPQDRQFILSSKKLLLSDSGFYLCAWSVGWANQPQHFGDGTRLSIL.

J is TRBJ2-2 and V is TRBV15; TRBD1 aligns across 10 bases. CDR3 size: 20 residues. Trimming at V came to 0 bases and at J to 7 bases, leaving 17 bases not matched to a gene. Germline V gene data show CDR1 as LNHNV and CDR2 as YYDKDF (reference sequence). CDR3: CATSREGLGTGVFGDGELFF. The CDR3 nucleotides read TGTGCCACCAGCAGAGAAGGTTTAGGGACAGGGGTTTTTGGGGACGGGGAGCTGTTTTTT.

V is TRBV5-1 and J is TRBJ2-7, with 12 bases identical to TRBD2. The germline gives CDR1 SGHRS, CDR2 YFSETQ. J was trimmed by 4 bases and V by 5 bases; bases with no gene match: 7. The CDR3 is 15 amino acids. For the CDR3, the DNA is TGCGCCAGCAGTCCTAGCGGGAGGGCGGGTTACGAGCAGTACTTC. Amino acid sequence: CASSPSGRAGYEQYF.

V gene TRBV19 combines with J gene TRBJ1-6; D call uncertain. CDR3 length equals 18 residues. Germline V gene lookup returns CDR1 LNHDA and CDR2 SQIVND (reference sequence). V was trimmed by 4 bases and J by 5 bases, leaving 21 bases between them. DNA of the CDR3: TGTGCCAGTAGTAGGAGTTTGTCTGGAACATCGAATAATTCACCCCTCCACTTT. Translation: CASSRSLSGTSNNSPLHF.

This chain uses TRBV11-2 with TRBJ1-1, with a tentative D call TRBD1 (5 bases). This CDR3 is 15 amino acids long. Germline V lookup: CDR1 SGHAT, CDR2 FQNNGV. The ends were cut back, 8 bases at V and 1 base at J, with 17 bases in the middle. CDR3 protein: CASRRGEGGNTEAFF. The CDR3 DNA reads TGTGCCAGCCGGCGGGGGGAAGGTGGGAACACTGAAGCTTTCTTT.

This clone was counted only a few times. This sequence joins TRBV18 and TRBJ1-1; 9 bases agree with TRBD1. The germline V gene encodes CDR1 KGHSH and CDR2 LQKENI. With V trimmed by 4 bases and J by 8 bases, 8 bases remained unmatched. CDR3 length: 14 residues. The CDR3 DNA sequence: TGTGCCAGCTCACGTGCCCGGGACAGGGTCGAAGCTTTCTTT. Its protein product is CASSRARDRVEAFF. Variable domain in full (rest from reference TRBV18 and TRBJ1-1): NAGVMQNPRHLVRRRGQEARLRCSPMKGHSHVYWYRQLPEEGLKFMVYLQKENIIDESGMPKERFSAEFPKEGPSILRIQQVVRGDSAAYFCASSRARDRVEAFFGQGTRLTVV.

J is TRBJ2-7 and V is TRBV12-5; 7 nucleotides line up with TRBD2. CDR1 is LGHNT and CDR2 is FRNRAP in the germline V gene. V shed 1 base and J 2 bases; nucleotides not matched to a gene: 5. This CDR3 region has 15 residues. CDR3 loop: CASGLGGGGTYEQYF. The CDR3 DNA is TGTGCTAGTGGTTTGGGAGGCGGGGGAACCTACGAGCAGTACTTC.

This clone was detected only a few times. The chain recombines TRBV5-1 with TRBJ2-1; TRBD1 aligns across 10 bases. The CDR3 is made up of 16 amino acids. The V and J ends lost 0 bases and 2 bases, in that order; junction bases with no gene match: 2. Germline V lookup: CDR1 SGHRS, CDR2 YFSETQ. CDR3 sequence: CASSLGDRGAYNEQFF. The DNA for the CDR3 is TGCGCCAGCAGCTTGGGGGACAGGGGTGCCTACAATGAGCAGTTCTTC.